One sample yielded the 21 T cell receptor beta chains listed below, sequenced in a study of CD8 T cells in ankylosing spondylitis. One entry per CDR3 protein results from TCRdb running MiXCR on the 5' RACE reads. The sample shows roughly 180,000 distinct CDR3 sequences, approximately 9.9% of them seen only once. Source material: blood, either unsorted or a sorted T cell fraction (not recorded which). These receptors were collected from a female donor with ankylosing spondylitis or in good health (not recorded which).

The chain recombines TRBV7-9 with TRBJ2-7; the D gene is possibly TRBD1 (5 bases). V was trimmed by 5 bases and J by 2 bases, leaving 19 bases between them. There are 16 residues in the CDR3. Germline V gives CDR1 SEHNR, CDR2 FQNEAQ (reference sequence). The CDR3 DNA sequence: TGTGCCAGCAGCCCCCCCAGGGCCCGGGCTACCTACGAGCAGTACTTC. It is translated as CASSPPRARATYEQYF.

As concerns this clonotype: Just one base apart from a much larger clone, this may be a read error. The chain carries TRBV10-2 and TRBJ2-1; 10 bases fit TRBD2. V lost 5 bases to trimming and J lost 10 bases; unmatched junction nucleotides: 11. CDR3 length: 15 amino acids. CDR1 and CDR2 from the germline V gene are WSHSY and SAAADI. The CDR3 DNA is TGCGCCAGCAGTTCTAGCGGGGGTGCCCCGATCGAGCAGTTCTTC. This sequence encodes CASSSSGGAPIEQFF.

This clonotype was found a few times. The chain's CDR3 is CASSPPGRTDTQYF. In DNA, the CDR3 is TGTGCCAGCAGCCCTCCTGGCCGCACAGATACGCAGTATTTT. This rearrangement joins TRBV7-9 to TRBJ2-3; D is unclear. V lost 5 bases and J 1 base, leaving 10 bases between the germline ends. Germline CDR1 is SEHNR and CDR2 is FQNEAQ (reference sequence). This CDR3 has 14 amino acids.

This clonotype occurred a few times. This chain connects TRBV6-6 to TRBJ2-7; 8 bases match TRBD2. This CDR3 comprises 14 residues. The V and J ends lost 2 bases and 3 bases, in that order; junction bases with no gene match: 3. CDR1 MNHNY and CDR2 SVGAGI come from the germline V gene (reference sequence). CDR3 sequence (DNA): TGTGCCAGCAGTTACACTAGCGGTAACTACGAGCAGTACTTC. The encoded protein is CASSYTSGNYEQYF.

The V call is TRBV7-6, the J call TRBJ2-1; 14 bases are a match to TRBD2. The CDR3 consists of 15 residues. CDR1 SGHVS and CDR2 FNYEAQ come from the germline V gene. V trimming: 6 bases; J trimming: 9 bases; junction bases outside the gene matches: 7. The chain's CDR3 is CASRRLAGGQGEQFF. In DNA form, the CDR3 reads TGTGCCAGCAGACGACTAGCGGGAGGGCAGGGTGAGCAGTTCTTC.

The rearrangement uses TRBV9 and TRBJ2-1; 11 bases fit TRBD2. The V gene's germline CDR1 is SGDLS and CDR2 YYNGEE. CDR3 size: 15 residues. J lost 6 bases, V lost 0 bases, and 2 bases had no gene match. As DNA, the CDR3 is TGTGCCAGCAGCGTAGGAGGGACTAGCGGCAATGAGCAGTTCTTC. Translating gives CASSVGGTSGNEQFF. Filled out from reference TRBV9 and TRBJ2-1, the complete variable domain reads DSGVTQTPKHLITATGQRVTLRCSPRSGDLSVYWYQQSLDQGLQFLIQYYNGEERAKGNILERFSAQQFPDLHSELNLSSLELGDSALYFCASSVGGTSGNEQFFGPGTRLTVL.

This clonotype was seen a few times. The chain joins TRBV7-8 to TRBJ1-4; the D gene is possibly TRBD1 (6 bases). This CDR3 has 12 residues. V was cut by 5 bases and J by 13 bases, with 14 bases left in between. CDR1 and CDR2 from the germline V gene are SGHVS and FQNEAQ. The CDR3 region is CASSLEGGVLFF. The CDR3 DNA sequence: TGTGCCAGCAGCCTAGAGGGGGGTGTACTGTTTTTT. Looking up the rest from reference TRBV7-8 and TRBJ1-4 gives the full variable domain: GAGVSQSPRYKVAKRGQDVALRCDPISGHVSLFWYQQALGQGPEFLTYFQNEAQLDKSGLPSDRFFAERPEGSVSTLKIQRTQQEDSAVYLCASSLEGGVLFFGSGTQLSVL.

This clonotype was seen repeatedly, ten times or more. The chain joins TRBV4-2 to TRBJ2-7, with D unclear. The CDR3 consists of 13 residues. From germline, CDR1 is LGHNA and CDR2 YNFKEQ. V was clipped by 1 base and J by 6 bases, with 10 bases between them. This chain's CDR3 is CASSQARSVEQYF. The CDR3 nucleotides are TGTGCCAGCAGCCAAGCGCGGTCGGTCGAGCAGTACTTC.

This CDR3 is CASSNIPWAGGPNEQFF. The CDR3 nucleotides read TGTGCCAGCAGCAATATCCCTTGGGCGGGAGGGCCCAATGAGCAGTTCTTC. V is TRBV21-1 and J is TRBJ2-1; the D segment call TRBD2 is taken from the table without a DNA check. TRBV21-1 is a pseudogene. The CDR3 has 17 residues.

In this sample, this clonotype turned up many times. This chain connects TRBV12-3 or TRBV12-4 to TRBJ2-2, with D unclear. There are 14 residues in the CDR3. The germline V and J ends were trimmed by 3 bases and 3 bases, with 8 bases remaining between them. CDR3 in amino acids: CASSFGLHTGELFF. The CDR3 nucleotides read TGTGCCAGCAGTTTCGGATTGCACACCGGGGAGCTGTTTTTT.

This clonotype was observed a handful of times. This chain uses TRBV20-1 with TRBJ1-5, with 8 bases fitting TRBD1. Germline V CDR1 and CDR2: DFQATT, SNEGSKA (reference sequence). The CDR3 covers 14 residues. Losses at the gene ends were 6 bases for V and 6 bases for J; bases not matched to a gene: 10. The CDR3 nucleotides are TGCAGTGCCCCCATAGGACAGGGAGTTCAGCCCCAGCATTTT. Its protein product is CSAPIGQGVQPQHF.

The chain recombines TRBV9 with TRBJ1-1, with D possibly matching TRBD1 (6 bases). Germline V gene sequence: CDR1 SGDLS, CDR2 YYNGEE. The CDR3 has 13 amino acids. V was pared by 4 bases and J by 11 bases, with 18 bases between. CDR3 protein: CASSPSEGEGAFF. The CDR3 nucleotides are TGTGCCAGCAGCCCCTCGGAGGGGGAAGGGGCTTTCTTT.

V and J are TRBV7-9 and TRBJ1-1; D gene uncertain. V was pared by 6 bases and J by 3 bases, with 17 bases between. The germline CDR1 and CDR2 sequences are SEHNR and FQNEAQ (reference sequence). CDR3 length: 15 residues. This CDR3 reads CASRWSGDGDTEAFF. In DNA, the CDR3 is TGTGCCAGCAGGTGGTCCGGGGATGGAGACACTGAAGCTTTCTTT.

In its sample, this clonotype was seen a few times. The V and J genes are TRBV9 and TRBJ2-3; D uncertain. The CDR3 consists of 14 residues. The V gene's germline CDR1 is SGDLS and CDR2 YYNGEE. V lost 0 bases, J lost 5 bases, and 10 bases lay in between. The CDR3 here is CASSVEKAIDTQYF. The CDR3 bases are TGTGCCAGCAGCGTAGAGAAAGCGATAGATACGCAGTATTTT.

In DNA form, the CDR3 reads TGTGCCAGCAGCTCCCCCGCCAGCGGGGTAAGGGAGCAGTACTTC. This codes for CASSSPASGVREQYF. The rearrangement links TRBV7-9 to TRBJ2-7; 7 bases map to TRBD2. This CDR3 has 15 amino acids. Unmatched junction bases numbered 13, after V lost 4 bases and J lost 7 bases. Germline V gene data show CDR1 as SEHNR and CDR2 as FQNEAQ (reference sequence).

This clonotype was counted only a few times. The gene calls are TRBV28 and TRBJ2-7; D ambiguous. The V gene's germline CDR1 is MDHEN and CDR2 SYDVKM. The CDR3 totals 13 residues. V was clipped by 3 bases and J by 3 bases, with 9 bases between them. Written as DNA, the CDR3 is TGTGCCAGCAGTTTTATCGGGTTCTACGAGCAGTACTTC. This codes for CASSFIGFYEQYF.

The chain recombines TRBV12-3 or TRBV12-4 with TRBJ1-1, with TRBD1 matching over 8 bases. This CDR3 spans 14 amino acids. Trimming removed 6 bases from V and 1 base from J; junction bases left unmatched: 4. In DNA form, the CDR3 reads TGTGCCAGCAGACCAGACAGGGGGAACACTGAAGCTTTCTTT. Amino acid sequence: CASRPDRGNTEAFF.

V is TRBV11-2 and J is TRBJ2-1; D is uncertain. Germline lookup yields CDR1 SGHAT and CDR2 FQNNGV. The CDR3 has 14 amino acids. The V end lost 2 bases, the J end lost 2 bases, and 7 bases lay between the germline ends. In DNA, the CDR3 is TGTGCCAGCAGCTTAACCCTCCCCTACAATGAGCAGTTCTTC. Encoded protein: CASSLTLPYNEQFF.

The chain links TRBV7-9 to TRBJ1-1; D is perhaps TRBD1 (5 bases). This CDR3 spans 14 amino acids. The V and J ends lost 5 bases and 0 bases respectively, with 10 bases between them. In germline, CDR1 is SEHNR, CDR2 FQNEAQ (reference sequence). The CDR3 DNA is TGTGCCAGCAGCCCGGGGGGGATGAACACTGAAGCTTTCTTT. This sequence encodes CASSPGGMNTEAFF. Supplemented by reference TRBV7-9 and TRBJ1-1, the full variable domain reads DTGVSQNPRHKITKRGQNVTFRCDPISEHNRLYWYRQTLGQGPEFLTYFQNEAQLEKSRLLSDRFSAERPKGSFSTLEIQRTEQGDSAMYLCASSPGGMNTEAFFGQGTRLTVV.

The CDR3 reads CASSLRTENTEAFF. CDR3 DNA sequence: TGTGCCAGCAGTCTGCGGACGGAGAACACTGAAGCTTTCTTT. The V and J genes are TRBV27 and TRBJ1-1, with D uncertain. The germline V gene encodes CDR1 MNHEY and CDR2 SMNVEV (reference sequence). Trimming took 5 bases from V and 1 from J, leaving 11 bases between them. The CDR3 has 14 amino acids.

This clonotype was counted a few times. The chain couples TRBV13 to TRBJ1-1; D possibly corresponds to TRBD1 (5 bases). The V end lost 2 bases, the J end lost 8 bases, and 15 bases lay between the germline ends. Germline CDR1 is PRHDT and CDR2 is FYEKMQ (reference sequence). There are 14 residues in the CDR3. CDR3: CASSLLGAGREAFF. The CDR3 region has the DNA TGTGCCAGCAGCTTACTCGGCGCAGGGCGGGAAGCTTTCTTT.